The clone carrying this TCR beta chain appeared many times. The data were taken from a study of kidney transplant recipient with SARS-CoV-2 infection. Trimming took off 4 bases at V and 4 bases at J, with 22 bases between the two ends. CDR1 and CDR2 (germline): SGHVS, FNYEAQ. The CDR3 loop spans 17 amino acids. MiXCR, run by TCRdb on the reads, gives a single entry per CDR3 protein. The data hold roughly 250,000 distinct CDR3 sequences, with about 30% observed a single time. The V and J genes are TRBV7-6 and TRBJ1-2; D is undetermined. The source is a male patient between 25 and 40 years old who had COVID-19 and was a kidney transplant recipient. The graft donor may have contributed some T cells. The sample in question was a blood sample, obtained at baseline and on roughly day 110 from a kidney transplant recipient. The CDR3 protein is CASSYGRESRKTYGYTF. DNA of the CDR3: TGTGCCAGCAGCTACGGGCGTGAATCTCGAAAGACCTATGGCTACACCTTC.